These T cell receptor beta chains were read from a single sample in a study of cytomegalovirus exposure and HLA in healthy donors. Profiling relied on immunoSEQ multiplex PCR, and the TCRdb table lists in-frame clones only, not all of them. The sample has 50,000 to 70,000 clones, 83% seen once; the top ten hold under 2%. The sequenced material came from PBMCs. The receptors come from a human donor in good health. Each CDR3 is given with its conserved first and last residue. Fields, in order: V gene, J gene, D gene, clone size, CDR3 DNA, CDR3 protein. The D gene is left open where the match is weak. Size tells how often a clone was seen (once, few, many) or the class of an expanded clone, and some rows leave it out.

v_call: TRBV6-4
j_call: TRBJ2-1
d_call: NA
clone_size: NA
cdr3_nt: TGTGCCAGCAGTGAGGGCGCGGGGAGCGCGGGGCATGAGCAGTTCTTC
cdr3_aa: CASSEGAGSAGHEQFF

v_call: TRBV4-2
j_call: TRBJ1-6
d_call: TRBD1
clone_size: NA
cdr3_nt: TGTGCCAGCAGCCAAGATCAAGGACAGGGAAATTCACCCCTCCACTTT
cdr3_aa: CASSQDQGQGNSPLHF

v_call: TRBV7-9
j_call: TRBJ2-2
d_call: TRBD1
clone_size: NA
cdr3_nt: TGTGCCAGCAGCTTGCTGGGACAGGGGTACACCGGGGAGCTGTTTTTT
cdr3_aa: CASSLLGQGYTGELFF

v_call: TRBV9
j_call: TRBJ2-7
d_call: TRBD2
clone_size: NA
cdr3_nt: TGTGCCAGCAGCGCCCTAGCGGGAGGGACCTACGAGCAGTACTTC
cdr3_aa: CASSALAGGTYEQYF

v_call: TRBV15
j_call: TRBJ1-3
d_call: NA
clone_size: NA
cdr3_nt: TGTGCCACCAGACGGGACACGGGAACCTCTGGAAACACCATATATTTT
cdr3_aa: CATRRDTGTSGNTIYF

v_call: TRBV21-1
j_call: TRBJ1-2
d_call: NA
clone_size: NA
cdr3_nt: TGTGCCAGCAGCAACCAGAATACAGCTTACACCTTC
cdr3_aa: CASSNQNTAYTF

v_call: TRBV7-2
j_call: TRBJ1-1
d_call: TRBD1
clone_size: NA
cdr3_nt: TGTGCCAGCAGCTTAGTAGTTAAGGGGGCCGAAGCTTTCTTT
cdr3_aa: CASSLVVKGAEAFF

v_call: TRBV6-6
j_call: TRBJ1-2
d_call: NA
clone_size: NA
cdr3_nt: TGTGCCAGCAGTTACTCCGGGGTTGGGTATGGCTACACCTTC
cdr3_aa: CASSYSGVGYGYTF

v_call: TRBV7-6
j_call: TRBJ2-3
d_call: TRBD2
clone_size: NA
cdr3_nt: TGTGCCAGCACCCCAACCCGGACTAGCGGGACGACAGATACGCAGTATTTT
cdr3_aa: CASTPTRTSGTTDTQYF

v_call: TRBV9
j_call: TRBJ2-3
d_call: TRBD1
clone_size: once
cdr3_nt: TGTGCCAGCAGCTTCAGAGGGACAGCTAGCACAGATACGCAGTATTTT
cdr3_aa: CASSFRGTASTDTQYF

v_call: TRBV6-5
j_call: TRBJ1-2
d_call: TRBD1
clone_size: NA
cdr3_nt: TGTGCCAGCAGCCTAGCAGGGGGGCACTATGGCTACACCTTC
cdr3_aa: CASSLAGGHYGYTF

v_call: TRBV7-2
j_call: TRBJ1-2
d_call: TRBD1
clone_size: NA
cdr3_nt: TGTGCCAGCAGCTTCGGACAGGGGGCATACTATGGCTACACCTTC
cdr3_aa: CASSFGQGAYYGYTF

v_call: TRBV19
j_call: TRBJ2-7
d_call: TRBD1
clone_size: NA
cdr3_nt: TGTGCCAGTAGTATATCTACGGGACAGGCACGGATGCAGTACTTC
cdr3_aa: CASSISTGQARMQYF

v_call: TRBV19
j_call: TRBJ2-7
d_call: NA
clone_size: NA
cdr3_nt: TGTGCCAGTAGTTCTACCCGGGATATAGACGAGCAGTACTTC
cdr3_aa: CASSSTRDIDEQYF

v_call: TRBV4-3
j_call: TRBJ2-2
d_call: TRBD1
clone_size: NA
cdr3_nt: TGCGCCAGCAGCCAAGAAGTGGAACGGGACAGCGGGGAGCTGTTTTTT
cdr3_aa: CASSQEVERDSGELFF

v_call: TRBV18
j_call: TRBJ1-3
d_call: NA
clone_size: few
cdr3_nt: TGTGCCAGCTCACCACAGGCGAGGGCTTCTGGAAACACCATATATTTT
cdr3_aa: CASSPQARASGNTIYF

v_call: TRBV19
j_call: TRBJ1-4
d_call: NA
clone_size: NA
cdr3_nt: TGTGCCAGTAGGCGTGACAGTAATGAAAAACTGTTTTTT
cdr3_aa: CASRRDSNEKLFF

v_call: TRBV7-9
j_call: TRBJ1-2
d_call: NA
clone_size: NA
cdr3_nt: TGTGCCAGCAGCTTAGCCGGTCAGGGTTGGTATGGCTACACCTTC
cdr3_aa: CASSLAGQGWYGYTF

v_call: TRBV7-9
j_call: TRBJ1-1
d_call: NA
clone_size: NA
cdr3_nt: TGTGCCAGCAGCTTTCTCAACAGGCCGAACACTGAAGCTTTCTTT
cdr3_aa: CASSFLNRPNTEAFF

v_call: TRBV12-5
j_call: TRBJ2-1
d_call: NA
clone_size: NA
cdr3_nt: TGTGCTAGTGGTTCAGGGGATCCCTCCTACAATGAGCAGTTCTTC
cdr3_aa: CASGSGDPSYNEQFF

v_call: TRBV5-4
j_call: TRBJ2-6
d_call: NA
clone_size: few
cdr3_nt: TGTGCCAGCAGTGAGACAGGCCGGTTCTCTGGGGCCAACGTCCTGACTTTC
cdr3_aa: CASSETGRFSGANVLTF

v_call: TRBV6-5
j_call: TRBJ1-2
d_call: NA
clone_size: NA
cdr3_nt: TGTGCCAGCAGCGGCGGCCTCTATGGCTACACCTTC
cdr3_aa: CASSGGLYGYTF

v_call: TRBV6-4
j_call: TRBJ2-2
d_call: TRBD1
clone_size: NA
cdr3_nt: TGTGCCAGCAGGGGACAGGGCGGCCGTAAATACACCGGGGAGCTGTTTTTT
cdr3_aa: CASRGQGGRKYTGELFF

v_call: TRBV4-3
j_call: TRBJ2-5
d_call: TRBD2
clone_size: NA
cdr3_nt: TGCGCCAGCAGCCAAGTGGCGGGGGTATTCCAAGAGACCCAGTACTTC
cdr3_aa: CASSQVAGVFQETQYF

v_call: TRBV4-3
j_call: TRBJ1-2
d_call: NA
clone_size: NA
cdr3_nt: TGCGCCAGCAGCCAAGATCACGAGCAGCCCCGTCGGGCTAACTATGGCTACACCTTC
cdr3_aa: CASSQDHEQPRRANYGYTF

v_call: TRBV27
j_call: TRBJ1-1
d_call: TRBD1
clone_size: NA
cdr3_nt: TGTGCCAGCAGTCAGACACAGGGGTTGACTGAAGCTTTCTTT
cdr3_aa: CASSQTQGLTEAFF

v_call: TRBV5-1
j_call: TRBJ1-5
d_call: TRBD1
clone_size: once
cdr3_nt: TGCGCCAGCAGCTTGGGGGGACAGAATCAGCCCCAGCATTTT
cdr3_aa: CASSLGGQNQPQHF

v_call: TRBV9
j_call: TRBJ2-3
d_call: TRBD2
clone_size: once
cdr3_nt: TGTGCCAGCAGCGTATTAACTAGCGGGAGCTTGGATACGCAGTATTTT
cdr3_aa: CASSVLTSGSLDTQYF

v_call: TRBV27
j_call: TRBJ2-7
d_call: NA
clone_size: NA
cdr3_nt: TGTGCCAGCAGTTTATTCAGGGAAAAATCCGAGCAGTACTTC
cdr3_aa: CASSLFREKSEQYF

v_call: TRBV29-1
j_call: TRBJ1-1
d_call: TRBD1
clone_size: NA
cdr3_nt: TGCAGCGTTACCACAGGGGGAGGTACTGAAGCTTTCTTT
cdr3_aa: CSVTTGGGTEAFF

v_call: TRBV6-1
j_call: TRBJ1-5
d_call: NA
clone_size: NA
cdr3_nt: TGTGCCAGCAGTGAATTCACAGGGTTTAATCAGCCCCAGCATTTT
cdr3_aa: CASSEFTGFNQPQHF

v_call: TRBV14
j_call: TRBJ1-3
d_call: NA
clone_size: NA
cdr3_nt: TGTGCCAGCAGCCAGACGGGGGGAGCCCCTGGAAACACCATATATTTT
cdr3_aa: CASSQTGGAPGNTIYF

v_call: TRBV7-9
j_call: TRBJ1-3
d_call: TRBD1
clone_size: few
cdr3_nt: TGTGCCAGCAGCCCTGGAACAGGGGGCCGTAAAACTGGAAACACCATATATTTT
cdr3_aa: CASSPGTGGRKTGNTIYF

v_call: TRBV11-3
j_call: TRBJ2-3
d_call: TRBD2
clone_size: once
cdr3_nt: TGTGCCAGCAGCTCTCTAGCGGGAGGCTCTACGCAGTATTTT
cdr3_aa: CASSSLAGGSTQYF

v_call: TRBV5-4
j_call: TRBJ2-1
d_call: TRBD2
clone_size: NA
cdr3_nt: TGTGCCAGCAGCTCTGGACTAGCCAATGAGCAGTTCTTC
cdr3_aa: CASSSGLANEQFF

v_call: TRBV6-6
j_call: TRBJ2-1
d_call: TRBD2
clone_size: NA
cdr3_nt: TGTGCCAGCACCTACGGGGGGGCGCGTAATGAGCAGTTCTTC
cdr3_aa: CASTYGGARNEQFF

v_call: TRBV10-2
j_call: TRBJ2-1
d_call: TRBD1
clone_size: NA
cdr3_nt: TGCGCCAGCAGTGAGCCTCGGGACAGGGGTTTAAATGAGCAGTTCTTC
cdr3_aa: CASSEPRDRGLNEQFF

v_call: TRBV6-4
j_call: TRBJ1-1
d_call: NA
clone_size: NA
cdr3_nt: TGTGCCAGCAGTACGAGGATGAACACTGAAGCTTTCTTT
cdr3_aa: CASSTRMNTEAFF

v_call: TRBV11-2
j_call: TRBJ1-2
d_call: TRBD1
clone_size: once
cdr3_nt: TGTGCCAGCAGCTCCCGGGACAGCTACTATGGCTACACCTTC
cdr3_aa: CASSSRDSYYGYTF

v_call: TRBV7-2
j_call: TRBJ2-7
d_call: TRBD2
clone_size: NA
cdr3_nt: TGTGCCAGCAGCCTAAGACTAGCGGGGAACTACGAGCAGTACTTC
cdr3_aa: CASSLRLAGNYEQYF